This paragraph reports one TCR beta chain. This record belongs to a study of blood T cell repertoires in COVID-19. Study-level background: Sources were T cells, B-cell-depleted T cells, or PBMCs; the material itself was cDNA or gDNA.

Germline V gene sequence: CDR1 LGHDT, CDR2 YNNKEL (reference sequence). This CDR3 is 16 amino acids long. Trimming at V came to 1 base and at J to 5 bases, leaving 2 bases not matched to a gene. Profiling relied on immunoSEQ multiplex PCR, and the TCRdb table lists in-frame clones only, not all of them. The table lists roughly 150,000 clones, just over 90% of them singletons. The TCR originated in a man younger than 30 with COVID-19, enrolled during active disease. The chain has TRBV3-1 (or the pseudogene TRBV3-2) and TRBJ2-1; TRBD2 matches 13 bases. The sample taken for sequencing was peripheral blood. The CDR3 bases are TGTGCCAGCAGCCAAGGACTAGCGGGAGGCGACAATGAGCAGTTCTTC. Protein: CASSQGLAGGDNEQFF.